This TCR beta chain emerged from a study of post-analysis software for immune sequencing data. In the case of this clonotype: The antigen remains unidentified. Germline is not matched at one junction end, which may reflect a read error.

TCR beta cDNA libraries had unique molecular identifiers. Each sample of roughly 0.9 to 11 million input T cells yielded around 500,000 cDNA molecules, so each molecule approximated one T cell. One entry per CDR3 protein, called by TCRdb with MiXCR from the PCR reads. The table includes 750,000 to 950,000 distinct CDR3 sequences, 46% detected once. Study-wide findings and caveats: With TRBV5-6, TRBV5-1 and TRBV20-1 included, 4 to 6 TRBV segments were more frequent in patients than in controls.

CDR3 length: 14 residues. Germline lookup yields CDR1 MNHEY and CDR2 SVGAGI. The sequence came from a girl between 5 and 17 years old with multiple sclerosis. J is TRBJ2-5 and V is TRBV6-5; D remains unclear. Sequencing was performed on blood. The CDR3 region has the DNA TGTGCCAGCAGCCCTGCTTATGGCCAAGAGGCCCAGTACTTC. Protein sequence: CASSPAYGQEAQYF.